This TCR beta chain was captured by sequencing in a study of PD-1 blockade in classical Hodgkin lymphoma. Notes on the study in general: While CD8+ TCR diversity did not rise significantly by C4D1, CD4+ TCR diversity did. Baseline TCR diversity was reportedly lower in newly diagnosed patients than in healthy donors. It was reported as lower still in relapsed/refractory patients.

The germline CDR1 and CDR2 sequences are MGHRA and YSYEKL. This CDR3 spans 15 amino acids. V gave up 0 bases and J gave up 6 bases, with 12 bases separating them. Indicated time point: cycle 4 day 1 (C4D1), after 6 weeks of nivolumab. After autologous stem cell transplantation all patients relapsed, and prior brentuximab vedotin exposure differed between cohorts. Worth noting for this clone: Its antigen remains unidentified.

Method: immunoSEQ multiplex PCR; TCRdb's copy keeps in-frame clones and lacks some. The sample records about 90,000 clones, under 85% being singletons. This TCR derives from a human donor with classical Hodgkin lymphoma. Sequenced material: peripheral blood mononuclear cells (PBMCs), taken before the fourth cycle of nivolumab. The rearrangement links TRBV4-1 to TRBJ2-1; a possible D gene is TRBD1 (5 bases). CDR3 loop: CASSQEKRQFNEQFF. As DNA, the CDR3 is TGCGCCAGCAGCCAAGAAAAAAGACAGTTCAATGAGCAGTTCTTC.